This passage covers 4 T cell receptor beta chains from one sample sequenced in a study of T cells in Graves' hyperthyroidism and ophthalmopathy (dated by TCRdb to about 2019). The method behind the library was multiplex PCR. Sequenced on an Illumina HiSeq 2000. The TCR beta CDR3 regions were amplified from the RNA transcripts. For the first round of RT-PCR on the TCR CDR3, the HTBI primer set was used together with the Qiagen OneStep RT-PCR kit. Using fastp at Q25 and MiXCR, TCRdb reprocessed the public reads and kept productive beta chains. Each CDR3 protein gets just one entry, which takes the most common genes and DNA from the rows behind it. The sample has about 320,000 distinct CDR3 sequences on record, around a sixth of them singletons. Approximately 31% of the sample goes to the ten largest clones. The specimen was blood. The receptors originated from a man aged 25-45 years with Graves' hyperthyroidism.

This clonotype has at least ten counts. This sequence joins TRBV28 and TRBJ2-4; D may be TRBD1 (6 bases). The germline CDR1 and CDR2 sequences are MDHEN and SYDVKM. V was shortened by 10 bases and J by 6 bases, with 16 bases between the two germline ends. The CDR3 contains 13 residues. The CDR3 region is CATLPRTVNIQYF. CDR3 DNA sequence: TGTGCCACCCTGCCCAGGACAGTAAACATTCAGTACTTC.

This clonotype was counted at least ten times. V is TRBV12-3 or TRBV12-4 and J is TRBJ2-1, with D hard to call. V was clipped by 7 bases and J by 1 base, with 17 bases between them. This CDR3 comprises 16 residues. The CDR3 nucleotides are TGTGCCAGCACCCATCCACAGCCTACTTCCTACAATGAGCAGTTCTTC. This sequence encodes CASTHPQPTSYNEQFF.

This clonotype came up many times. The chain is built from TRBV7-8 and TRBJ1-1; D might be TRBD1 (6 bases). CDR1 SGHVS and CDR2 FQNEAQ come from the germline V gene. The CDR3 is 13 amino acids. The V end was cut by 8 bases, the J end by 0 bases, with 10 bases between. The CDR3 spells CASGDRLNTEAFF. Here the CDR3 DNA reads TGTGCCAGCGGTGACAGGTTGAACACTGAAGCTTTCTTT.

This clonotype was observed many times. The chain combines TRBV28 with TRBJ2-7; no clear D gene. V was cut by 10 bases and J by 7 bases, with 8 bases left in between. This CDR3 region has 9 residues. CDR1 and CDR2 (germline): MDHEN, SYDVKM. CDR3 in amino acids: CAIPWEQYF. CDR3 DNA sequence: TGTGCCATCCCCTGGGAGCAGTACTTC.